This TCR beta chain comes out of a study of cytomegalovirus exposure and HLA in healthy donors. The CDR3 totals 15 residues. The germline V and J ends were trimmed by 0 bases and 3 bases, with 12 bases remaining between them. CDR1 SGHTA and CDR2 FQGTGA come from the germline V gene. PCR primers comprised 60 Vbeta and 13 Jbeta primers. Only in-frame clones appear in the TCRdb table, and some are missing; sequencing was by immunoSEQ multiplex PCR. Seen here are about 97,000 clones, around 83% observed once, and the top ten hold about 3.9%. The gene calls are TRBV7-3 and TRBJ2-7; TRBD2 is a possible D gene (6 bases). The source material was PBMCs. The sequence derives from a man in his thirties or forties in good health and CMV-seronegative. In DNA, the CDR3 is TGTGCCAGCAGCTTAACGGGAGGCGGGTTCTACGAGCAGTACTTC. Amino acid sequence: CASSLTGGGFYEQYF.